The T cell receptor (beta chain) described here comes from a study of blood T cell repertoires in COVID-19. The protocol was immunoSEQ multiplex PCR, while the TCRdb copy is restricted to in-frame clones and leaves out a portion. Counted here are around 83,000 clones, more than 80% occurring once; the ten biggest clones make up around a quarter. Germline CDR1 SSHAT, CDR2 FNYEAQ (reference sequence). Trimming shortened V by 2 bases and J by 4 bases, and 11 bases separated the two germline ends. CDR3 length: 14 residues. This TCR came from a man aged 50 to 59 with active or convalescent COVID-19. The V and J genes are TRBV7-7 and TRBJ2-5; D gene unclear. Sample: peripheral blood. The CDR3 nucleotides read TGTGCCAGCAGCTTAATCCCCGGCGGAGAGACCCAGTACTTC. This codes for CASSLIPGGETQYF.